The rows below give T cell receptor beta chains drawn from one sample of a study of T cells after yellow fever vaccination. TCRdb ran MiXCR on the 5' RACE reads and lists one entry per CDR3 protein. The repertoire includes approximately 550,000 distinct CDR3 sequences, around 21% of them detected once, and approximately 14% sits in the top ten. Specimen: PBMCs, collected 15 days after the yellow fever booster vaccination. These receptors came from a man in his thirties or forties who received the YFV17D yellow fever vaccine. Both conserved end residues are trimmed from each CDR3.

v_call: TRBV15
cdr3_length: 15
cdr3_aa: ATSIPGGYANTGELF

v_call: TRBV20-1
cdr3_length: 12
cdr3_aa: SAPHRLTSDTQY

v_call: TRBV7-8
cdr3_length: 13
cdr3_aa: ASSLVRQGQGPQH

v_call: TRBV12-3/TRBV12-4
cdr3_length: 12
cdr3_aa: ASSLSGGRYEQY

v_call: TRBV6-6
cdr3_length: 11
cdr3_aa: ATTDRITDTQY

v_call: TRBV6-1
cdr3_length: 11
cdr3_aa: ASTSLATGELF

v_call: TRBV27
cdr3_length: 15
cdr3_aa: ASSLYGTGGVSYEQY

v_call: TRBV2
cdr3_length: 12
cdr3_aa: ASSEEGQGETQY

v_call: TRBV20-1
cdr3_length: 12
cdr3_aa: SARDGGFADTQY

v_call: TRBV5-1
cdr3_length: 14
cdr3_aa: ASSWEMGSSYNEQF

v_call: TRBV6-5
cdr3_length: 12
cdr3_aa: ASSYPGITGELF

v_call: TRBV6-1
cdr3_length: 11
cdr3_aa: ASSALRNTEAF

v_call: TRBV18
cdr3_length: 13
cdr3_aa: ASSVTVDAYNEQF

v_call: TRBV5-1
cdr3_length: 14
cdr3_aa: ATRDRVSSGANVLT

v_call: TRBV7-2
cdr3_length: 12
cdr3_aa: ASSYTAGGETQY

v_call: TRBV12-3/TRBV12-4
cdr3_length: 12
cdr3_aa: ASSFYLAGPEQF

v_call: TRBV6-5
cdr3_length: 15
cdr3_aa: ASSYGGGQGVTGELF

v_call: TRBV18
cdr3_length: 14
cdr3_aa: ASSPTSGSLSNEQF

v_call: TRBV28
cdr3_length: 14
cdr3_aa: ASRGYPGQGGNEQY

v_call: TRBV3-1
cdr3_length: 13
cdr3_aa: ASRDGLAGSDTQY

v_call: TRBV20-1
cdr3_length: 11
cdr3_aa: SAARATQGEQF

v_call: TRBV11-2
cdr3_length: 12
cdr3_aa: ASSSGGRGPTQY

v_call: TRBV20-1
cdr3_length: 13
cdr3_aa: SAPRGAGVRETQY

v_call: TRBV5-4
cdr3_length: 15
cdr3_aa: AVQGASFSSGANVLT

v_call: TRBV7-2
cdr3_length: 13
cdr3_aa: ASSLAGTTDSPLH

v_call: TRBV5-1
cdr3_length: 12
cdr3_aa: ASSWREEADTQY

v_call: TRBV6-1
cdr3_length: 14
cdr3_aa: ASSEAMVTSGTEAF

v_call: TRBV7-9
cdr3_length: 10
cdr3_aa: ASSADKETQY

v_call: TRBV7-2
cdr3_length: 13
cdr3_aa: ASSSSGTDYNEQF

v_call: TRBV5-1
cdr3_length: 16
cdr3_aa: ASSLMGLLFASTDTQY

v_call: TRBV27
cdr3_length: 11
cdr3_aa: ASRSGGTGELF

v_call: TRBV20-1
cdr3_length: 10
cdr3_aa: SVLTMNTEAF

v_call: TRBV20-1
cdr3_length: 12
cdr3_aa: SATGGPGAVEQY

v_call: TRBV11-2
cdr3_length: 11
cdr3_aa: ASSLYVHNEQF

v_call: TRBV12-3/TRBV12-4
cdr3_length: 14
cdr3_aa: ASSPRDRRTGEKLF

v_call: TRBV6-2/TRBV6-3
cdr3_length: 12
cdr3_aa: ASSYRRATDTQY

v_call: TRBV2
cdr3_length: 13
cdr3_aa: ASSLWAGNTGELF

v_call: TRBV7-3
cdr3_length: 13
cdr3_aa: ASSVTGHRNTEAF

v_call: TRBV7-2
cdr3_length: 11
cdr3_aa: ASRPGTAYEQY

v_call: TRBV3-1
cdr3_length: 15
cdr3_aa: ASSQSWVAGAKETQY

v_call: TRBV5-4
cdr3_length: 11
cdr3_aa: ASSKGPYNEQF

v_call: TRBV12-3/TRBV12-4
cdr3_length: 15
cdr3_aa: ASSLDEEGGPRETQY

v_call: TRBV28
cdr3_length: 14
cdr3_aa: ASSPTSGGSSYEQY

v_call: TRBV7-9
cdr3_length: 14
cdr3_aa: ASSLATTRITDTQY

v_call: TRBV5-1
cdr3_length: 10
cdr3_aa: ASSQNTGELF

v_call: TRBV5-1
cdr3_length: 13
cdr3_aa: ASSPGRPTFNEQF

v_call: TRBV12-3/TRBV12-4
cdr3_length: 11
cdr3_aa: AVGGAGMGIQY

v_call: TRBV20-1
cdr3_length: 12
cdr3_aa: SANSGTFSYEQY

v_call: TRBV10-3
cdr3_length: 13
cdr3_aa: AISEIAGGEDTQY

v_call: TRBV5-1
cdr3_length: 11
cdr3_aa: ASSLETWNEQY

v_call: TRBV4-2
cdr3_length: 15
cdr3_aa: ASSQESGGPGANVLT

v_call: TRBV12-3/TRBV12-4
cdr3_length: 12
cdr3_aa: ASSLTSEGETQY